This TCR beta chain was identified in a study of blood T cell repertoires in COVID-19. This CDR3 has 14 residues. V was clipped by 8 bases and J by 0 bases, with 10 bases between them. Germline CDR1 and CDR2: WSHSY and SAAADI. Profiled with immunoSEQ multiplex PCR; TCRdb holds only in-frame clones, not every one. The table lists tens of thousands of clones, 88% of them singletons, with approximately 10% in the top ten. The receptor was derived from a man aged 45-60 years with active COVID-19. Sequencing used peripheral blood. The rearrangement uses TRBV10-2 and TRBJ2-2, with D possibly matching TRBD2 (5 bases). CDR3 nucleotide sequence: TGCGCCAGCGGCGGGCCTCCGAACACCGGGGAGCTGTTTTTT. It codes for CASGGPPNTGELFF.